One and the same sample provided the 5 T cell receptor beta chains below, sequenced in a study of CXCR3-negative and CXCR3-positive naive CD8 T cells. Study observations and caveats: CXCR3-expressing naive cells carried TRB CDR3s more hydrophobic than those of CXCR3-negative naive cells.

Via 5' RACE with UMI labels, TRB cDNA libraries were prepared. TCRdb re-called the 5' RACE reads and gives one entry per CDR3 protein, without DNA. This sample's clone table lists about 110,000 distinct CDR3 sequences. Their antigens are not known. Sequencing input: naive CXCR3+ CD8+ T cells from blood. The sample's subset: CD45RO-CCR7+CD27+CD95- naive CD8+ T cells expressing CXCR3 (TNR3+). The source of these receptors is a human donor in good health. Some clones in this sample may be carry-over from other donors' samples.

The V and J genes are TRBV7-9 and TRBJ2-1; TCRdb reports TRBD2, a call that lacks DNA to check it against. Germline assignment: CDR1 SEHNR and CDR2 FQNEAQ (reference sequence). The CDR3 runs to 16 residues. The CDR3 is CASSFVRENHYNEQFF.

The gene calls are TRBV4-1 and TRBJ1-3; there is no DNA to check the TCRdb D call of TRBD1. The V gene's germline CDR1 is MGHRA and CDR2 YSYEKL. The CDR3 is made up of 18 amino acids. CDR3: CASSQEGPDRDSGNTIYF.

The chain carries TRBV6-6 and TRBJ1-3; TCRdb gives TRBD1 as the D gene, but with no DNA this cannot be confirmed. This CDR3 region has 15 residues. Germline loops: CDR1 MNHNY, CDR2 SVGAGI (reference sequence). This CDR3 reads CASTQGPTVGNTIYF.

This sequence joins TRBV7-8 and TRBJ2-7; TCRdb indicates TRBD1, and absent DNA this call remains unverified. CDR1 is SGHVS and CDR2 is FQNEAQ in the germline V gene. This CDR3 region has 14 residues. The CDR3: CASSLVGASYEQYF. The full variable domain, rest sourced from reference TRBV7-8 and TRBJ2-7, is GAGVSQSPRYKVAKRGQDVALRCDPISGHVSLFWYQQALGQGPEFLTYFQNEAQLDKSGLPSDRFFAERPEGSVSTLKIQRTQQEDSAVYLCASSLVGASYEQYFGPGTRLTVT.

This chain joins TRBV12-3 or TRBV12-4 and TRBJ2-7. The length of the CDR3 is 13 residues. This CDR3 reads CASSFASPYEQYF.